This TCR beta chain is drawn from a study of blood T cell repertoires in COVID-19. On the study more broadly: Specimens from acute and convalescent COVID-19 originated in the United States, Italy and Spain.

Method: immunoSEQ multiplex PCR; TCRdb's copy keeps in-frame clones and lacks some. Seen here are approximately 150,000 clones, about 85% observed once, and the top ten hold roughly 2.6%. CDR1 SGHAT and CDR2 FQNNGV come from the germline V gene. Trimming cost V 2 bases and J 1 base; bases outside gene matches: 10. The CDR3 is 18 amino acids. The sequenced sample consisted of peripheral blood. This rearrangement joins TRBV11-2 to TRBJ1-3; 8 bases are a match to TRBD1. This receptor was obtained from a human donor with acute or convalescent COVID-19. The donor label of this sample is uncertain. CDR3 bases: TGTGCCAGCAGCTTATTTTCACTGAGGACAGGGTCTGGAAACACCATATATTTT. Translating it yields CASSLFSLRTGSGNTIYF. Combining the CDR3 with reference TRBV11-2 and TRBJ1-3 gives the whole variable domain EAGVAQSPRYKIIEKRQSVAFWCNPISGHATLYWYQQILGQGPKLLIQFQNNGVVDDSQLPKDRFSAERLKGVDSTLKIQPAKLEDSAVYLCASSLFSLRTGSGNTIYFGEGSWLTVV.